This T cell receptor (beta chain) was recovered during a study of CD4+ T cells in melanoma. The study, taken as a whole, reports: Reportedly, melanoma neoantigen-specific CD4+ T cells showed varied differentiation states. A reported correlation linked neoantigen-specific CD4+ T cells to CD8+, macrophage and B cell function.

Trimming pared 0 bases from V and 0 bases from J, leaving 9 bases between. The CDR3 has 15 amino acids. Germline CDR1 reads MGHRA; CDR2 reads YSYEKL. Some clones are missing from TCRdb's copy, which holds only in-frame ones; the method was immunoSEQ multiplex PCR. The data show about 10,000 clones, around 70% seen once. Concerning this clone: Its specificity is not known.

The chain links TRBV4-1 to TRBJ2-7, with D possibly being TRBD1 (5 bases). This receptor was obtained from a human donor with melanoma. Material: cells from a culture (not recorded whether cultured in vitro). The CDR3 DNA follows: TGCGCCAGCAGCCAAGAATACAGGAGCTCCTACGAGCAGTACTTC. This translates into CASSQEYRSSYEQYF.